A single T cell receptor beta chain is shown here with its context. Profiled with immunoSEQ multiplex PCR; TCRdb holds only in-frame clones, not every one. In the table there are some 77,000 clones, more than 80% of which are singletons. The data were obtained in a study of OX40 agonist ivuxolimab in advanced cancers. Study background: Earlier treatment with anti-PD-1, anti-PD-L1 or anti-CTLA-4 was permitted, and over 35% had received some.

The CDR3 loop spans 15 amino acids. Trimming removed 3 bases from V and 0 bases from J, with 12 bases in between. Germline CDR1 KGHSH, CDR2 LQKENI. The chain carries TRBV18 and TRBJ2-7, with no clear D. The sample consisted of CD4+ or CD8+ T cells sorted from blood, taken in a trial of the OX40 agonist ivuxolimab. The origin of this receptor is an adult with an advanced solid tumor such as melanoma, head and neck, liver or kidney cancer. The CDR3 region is CASSPPGGYSYEQYF. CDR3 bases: TGTGCCAGCTCACCGCCGGGCGGTTACTCCTACGAGCAGTACTTC.